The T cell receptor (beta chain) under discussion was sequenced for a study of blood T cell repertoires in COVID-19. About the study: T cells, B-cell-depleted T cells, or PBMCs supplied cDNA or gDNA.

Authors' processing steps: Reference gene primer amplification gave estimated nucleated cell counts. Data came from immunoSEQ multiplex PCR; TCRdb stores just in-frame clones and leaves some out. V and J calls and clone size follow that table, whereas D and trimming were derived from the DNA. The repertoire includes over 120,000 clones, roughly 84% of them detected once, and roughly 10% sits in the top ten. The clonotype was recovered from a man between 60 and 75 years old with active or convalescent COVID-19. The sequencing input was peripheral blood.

The CDR3 region is CASTEAGPYTGELFF. As DNA, the CDR3 is TGCGCCAGCACCGAAGCGGGACCCTACACCGGGGAGCTGTTTTTT. This chain joins TRBV5-1 and TRBJ2-2; 7 bases line up with TRBD2. Germline CDR1 SGHRS, CDR2 YFSETQ. The CDR3 runs 15 residues. V trimming: 6 bases; J trimming: 3 bases; junction bases outside the gene matches: 8.